What follows are 16 T cell receptor beta chains derived from one specimen sequenced in a study of cytomegalovirus exposure and HLA in healthy donors. Profiled with immunoSEQ multiplex PCR; TCRdb holds only in-frame clones, not every one. The sample lists under 200,000 clones; around 96% were seen once. Sequenced sample: PBMCs. The receptors derive from a woman aged 18-30 years in good health and CMV-seronegative.

This clone has a handful of counts. The chain has TRBV11-2 and TRBJ1-6, with D possibly matching TRBD1 (6 bases). Germline CDR1 and CDR2: SGHAT and FQNNGV. The ends were cut back, 5 bases at V and 7 bases at J, with 6 bases in the middle. CDR3 size: 12 residues. Here the CDR3 DNA reads TGTGCCAGCAGCCAGGGGAATTCACCCCTCCACTTT. Protein sequence: CASSQGNSPLHF.

The rearrangement uses TRBV19 and TRBJ1-5, with 10 positions matching TRBD1. Trimming at V came to 6 bases and at J to 2 bases, leaving 7 bases not matched to a gene. Germline values: CDR1 LNHDA, CDR2 SQIVND (reference sequence). The CDR3 has 16 residues. CDR3: CASRGGQGSGNQPQHF. The CDR3 DNA is TGTGCCAGTAGGGGGGGACAGGGGTCGGGCAATCAGCCCCAGCATTTT.

The chain links TRBV7-3 to TRBJ2-3, with 9 bases fitting TRBD2. Germline loops: CDR1 SGHTA, CDR2 FQGTGA. The CDR3 runs 16 residues. V shed 1 base and J 6 bases; nucleotides not matched to a gene: 8. DNA for the CDR3: TGTGCCAGCAGCTTAAACAGCGGGGGGACCTCGGATACGCAGTATTTT. Translating it yields CASSLNSGGTSDTQYF.

This clone was found once. This chain uses TRBV7-6 with TRBJ2-2, with 7 bases lining up with TRBD2. This CDR3 has 19 amino acids. Trimming cost V 1 base and J 8 bases; bases outside gene matches: 19. Germline V gene data show CDR1 as SGHVS and CDR2 as FNYEAQ. The chain's CDR3 is CASSLEAGGSGEPAGELFF. The CDR3 coding sequence is TGTGCCAGCAGCTTAGAGGCCGGGGGGAGCGGGGAGCCGGCGGGGGAGCTGTTTTTT.

The chain links TRBV11-2 to TRBJ1-6; 9 bases are a match to TRBD1. After removal of 5 bases from V and 3 bases from J, the junction contained 5 bases not matched to a gene. CDR3 length equals 16 residues. Germline V gene lookup returns CDR1 SGHAT and CDR2 FQNNGV. In DNA form, the CDR3 reads TGTGCCAGCAGCCAACCGGGACAGGGCTATAATTCACCCCTCCACTTT. Its translation: CASSQPGQGYNSPLHF.

The chain carries TRBV5-1 and TRBJ2-3, with TRBD2 matching over 10 bases. This CDR3 region has 16 residues. Per germline, CDR1 SGHRS and CDR2 YFSETQ. Trimming at V came to 4 bases and at J to 2 bases, leaving 7 bases not matched to a gene. DNA for the CDR3: TGCGCCAGCAGCCGAAGGACTAGCGGATACACAGATACGCAGTATTTT. Protein: CASSRRTSGYTDTQYF.

This chain joins TRBV5-1 and TRBJ2-3; 10 nucleotides match TRBD2. This CDR3 is 18 amino acids long. The junction had 7 bases not matched to a gene; V was cut back by 0 bases and J by 0 bases. From germline, CDR1 is SGHRS and CDR2 YFSETQ. CDR3 DNA: TGCGCCAGCAGCTTGGCCATTAGCGGGGGGACTAGCACAGATACGCAGTATTTT. Residues: CASSLAISGGTSTDTQYF.

The chain joins TRBV19 to TRBJ2-3, with TRBD2 matching 11 bases. CDR1 and CDR2 from the germline V gene are LNHDA and SQIVND (reference sequence). V shed 5 bases and J 0 bases; nucleotides not matched to a gene: 13. This CDR3 is 19 amino acids long. DNA of the CDR3: TGTGCCAGTAGTCTTCGGCTAGCGGGGGGATTTTCTAGCACAGATACGCAGTATTTT. Translating gives CASSLRLAGGFSSTDTQYF.

The chain couples TRBV5-1 to TRBJ1-3, with no clear D. Trimming shortened V by 4 bases and J by 0 bases, and 23 bases separated the two germline ends. Germline values: CDR1 SGHRS, CDR2 YFSETQ. The CDR3 runs 19 residues. DNA of the CDR3: TGCGCCAGCAGCCCGAAGCCTTTCCCGAGCCAACTCTCTGGAAACACCATATATTTT. Translated, it gives CASSPKPFPSQLSGNTIYF.

V is TRBV19 and J is TRBJ1-1, with TRBD1 as a possible D gene (5 bases). V lost 0 bases and J lost 0, with 11 bases in between. The CDR3 totals 16 residues. Germline V gene sequence: CDR1 LNHDA, CDR2 SQIVND (reference sequence). CDR3 protein: CASSIDLEGVNTEAFF. CDR3 sequence (DNA): TGTGCCAGTAGTATAGATCTAGAAGGGGTGAACACTGAAGCTTTCTTT.

As concerns this clone: Additional DNA sequences in this sample encode the identical CDR3. This sequence joins TRBV18 and TRBJ2-5, with TRBD2 matching over 7 bases. Germline V gives CDR1 KGHSH, CDR2 LQKENI. V lost 6 bases and J lost 2; bases outside the gene matches: 3. The length of the CDR3 is 13 residues. In DNA, the CDR3 is TGTGCCAGCTCCCCGGGACTACAAGAGACCCAGTACTTC. Residues: CASSPGLQETQYF.

This clone was picked up one time. CDR3 in DNA: TGTGCCAGCAGCTTACAGTTATATGAGACCCAGTACTTC. Translating it yields CASSLQLYETQYF. The gene calls are TRBV7-9 and TRBJ2-5; D unresolved. CDR1 is SEHNR and CDR2 is FQNEAQ in the germline V gene (reference sequence). The V gene lost 2 bases and the J gene lost 5 bases, with 9 bases spanning the gap. This CDR3 comprises 13 residues. The full variable domain, in which reference TRBV7-9 and TRBJ2-5 provide the parts outside the CDR3, is DTGVSQNPRHKITKRGQNVTFRCDPISEHNRLYWYRQTLGQGPEFLTYFQNEAQLEKSRLLSDRFSAERPKGSFSTLEIQRTEQGDSAMYLCASSLQLYETQYFGPGTRLLVL.

This chain connects TRBV5-4 to TRBJ1-2, with TRBD1 identical over 8 bases. The CDR3 is 16 amino acids. Germline-derived CDR1 and CDR2 are SGHNT and YYREEE (reference sequence). V lost 0 bases, J lost 4 bases, and 8 bases stayed unmatched. In nucleotides, the CDR3 is TGTGCCAGCAGCTTGGTCCAGGGGGCCGGGGGCTATGGCTACACCTTC. Amino acid sequence: CASSLVQGAGGYGYTF.

The chain recombines TRBV5-1 with TRBJ1-4; 7 nucleotides agree with TRBD1. Germline V gives CDR1 SGHRS, CDR2 YFSETQ. The CDR3 contains 13 residues. The V segment lost 2 bases and the J segment 11 bases; nucleotides outside the gene matches: 6. CDR3 residues: CASSLQGLEKLFF. The CDR3 nucleotides read TGCGCCAGCAGCTTACAGGGGTTGGAGAAACTGTTTTTT. Supplemented by reference TRBV5-1 and TRBJ1-4, the full variable domain reads KAGVTQTPRYLIKTRGQQVTLSCSPISGHRSVSWYQQTPGQGLQFLFEYFSETQRNKGNFPGRFSGRQFSNSRSEMNVSTLELGDSALYLCASSLQGLEKLFFGSGTQLSVL.

This chain links TRBV2 with TRBJ2-5; 11 nucleotides agree with TRBD2. Germline V CDR1 and CDR2: SNHLY, FYNNEI. The CDR3 length is 18 residues. Trimming cost V 3 bases and J 5 bases; bases outside gene matches: 14. This CDR3 reads CASSEWGKLAGARETQYF. In DNA, the CDR3 is TGTGCCAGCAGTGAGTGGGGCAAACTAGCGGGGGCCCGGGAGACCCAGTACTTC.

Details on this clone: One end of the junction fails to match germline, which may point to a read error. The gene calls are TRBV7-8 and TRBJ2-2; D is uncertain. CDR1 is SGHVS and CDR2 is FQNEAQ in the germline V gene. CDR3 length: 12 residues. The CDR3 loop is CASSPNIGELFF. The CDR3 DNA sequence: TGTGCCAGCAGCCCAAACATCGGGGAGCTGTTTTTT.